These 7 T cell receptor beta chains came from one sample sequenced in a study of Ad26.COV2.S vaccination and SARS-CoV-2 variants. TCRdb's table, derived via immunoSEQ multiplex PCR, lists solely in-frame clones and lacks some. The top ten hold more than 1.5% of the sample, which has 300,000 to 400,000 clones, just over 85% seen once. The treatment here: some 20 received Ad26.COV2.S at low or high dose, single or two shots; five or six received placebo; per-sample allocation not given. The samples were gathered on day 63 after the first injection of vaccine or placebo. This sample comprised peripheral blood, obtained in a trial of Ad26.COV2.S vaccine versus placebo. The receptor source for this set is a person between 18 and 60 years old who received the Ad26.COV2.S COVID-19 vaccine or a placebo.

The chain carries TRBV18 and TRBJ2-7; D remains unclear. With 0 bases removed from V and 9 bases from J, the gap between germline ends came to 9 bases. Germline loops: CDR1 KGHSH, CDR2 LQKENI. CDR3 length: 12 amino acids. As DNA, the CDR3 is TGTGCCAGCTCACCACCGGGTCTTCCGCAGTACTTC. It translates to CASSPPGLPQYF.

The V call is TRBV18, the J call TRBJ1-1; D is possibly TRBD1 (6 bases). The V gene's germline CDR1 is KGHSH and CDR2 LQKENI. The ends were cut back, 4 bases at V and 7 bases at J, with 22 bases in the middle. CDR3 length: 16 residues. CDR3 in DNA: TGTGCCAGCTCACGGTCGGGGGGCTCTAAGTCGGTTGAAGCTTTCTTT. Its protein is CASSRSGGSKSVEAFF.

The chain links TRBV10-3 to TRBJ1-3, with 8 nucleotides matching TRBD1. The CDR3 consists of 20 residues. CDR1 is ENHRY, CDR2 SYGVKD, per germline. After removal of 2 bases from V and 0 bases from J, the junction contained 15 bases not matched to a gene. DNA of the CDR3: TGTGCCATCAGTGAGCCACCGGGACAGGTGTGGGGCCGCTCTGGAAACACCATATATTTT. As protein: CAISEPPGQVWGRSGNTIYF.

This chain joins TRBV5-1 and TRBJ2-1; D may match TRBD1 or TRBD2 (5 bases each). Germline lookup yields CDR1 SGHRS and CDR2 YFSETQ. The CDR3 loop spans 17 amino acids. The germline V and J ends were trimmed by 0 bases and 7 bases, with 20 bases remaining between them. CDR3: CASSLGGVLSTRNEQFF. As DNA, the CDR3 is TGCGCCAGCAGCTTGGGAGGGGTCCTCTCCACGAGGAATGAGCAGTTCTTC.

The chain joins TRBV11-2 to TRBJ1-3; D gene unclear. Germline V gives CDR1 SGHAT, CDR2 FQNNGV. Deletions cut 4 bases from V and 0 bases from J, with 13 bases between. The CDR3 has 16 amino acids. For the CDR3, the DNA is TGTGCCAGCAGCTCCATAGACCGAAACTCTGGAAACACCATATATTTT. Its protein is CASSSIDRNSGNTIYF. Variable domain in full (rest from reference TRBV11-2 and TRBJ1-3): EAGVAQSPRYKIIEKRQSVAFWCNPISGHATLYWYQQILGQGPKLLIQFQNNGVVDDSQLPKDRFSAERLKGVDSTLKIQPAKLEDSAVYLCASSSIDRNSGNTIYFGEGSWLTVV.

The rearrangement uses TRBV10-2 and TRBJ1-1, with D possibly being TRBD1 (5 bases). This CDR3 spans 12 amino acids. Trimming pared 8 bases from V and 1 base from J, leaving 8 bases between. Germline V CDR1 and CDR2: WSHSY, SAAADI. The CDR3 region is CASGRGNTEAFF. The DNA of the CDR3 is TGCGCCAGCGGTAGGGGGAACACTGAAGCTTTCTTT.

The chain has TRBV5-1 and TRBJ2-1; D is uncertain. Trimming removed 0 bases from V and 2 bases from J, with 12 bases in between. The CDR3 has 16 amino acids. Germline lookup yields CDR1 SGHRS and CDR2 YFSETQ. In DNA form, the CDR3 reads TGCGCCAGCAGCTTGGGAGACCCGCCACCCTACAATGAGCAGTTCTTC. This translates into CASSLGDPPPYNEQFF.